This TCR beta chain was identified in a study of cytomegalovirus exposure and HLA in healthy donors. V gave up 5 bases and J gave up 0 bases, with 9 bases separating them. The CDR3 consists of 14 residues. Germline V gene lookup returns CDR1 SGHVS and CDR2 FQNEAQ. The PCR made use of 60 Vbeta and 13 Jbeta primers. Source study methods: The count from a later analysis was tens of millions of unique TCR beta chains, some 12 million of them shared. TCRdb's table, derived via immunoSEQ multiplex PCR, lists solely in-frame clones and lacks some. The DNA was the basis for D and trimming; V, J and clone size are from that table. The table has about 150,000 clones, more than 80% seen once.

This TCR came from a woman between 35 and 50 years old in good health and CMV-seropositive. The J gene is TRBJ2-3, the V gene TRBV7-8; D may be TRBD2 (5 bases). Sequenced: PBMCs. The CDR3 loop reads CASSLRTSTDTQYF. The CDR3 bases are TGTGCCAGCAGCCTCCGGACTAGCACAGATACGCAGTATTTT.